The clone carrying this T cell receptor (beta chain) has just a few counts. Its matching antigen is unknown. The V end lost 1 base, the J end lost 2 bases, and 11 bases lay between the germline ends. CDR3 size: 16 residues. Germline values: CDR1 MNHNY, CDR2 SVGAGI (reference sequence). These data belong to a study of T-cell memory formation after mild COVID-19. Study-level background: Clusters of TCRs were largely donor specific.

The study, taken as a whole, reports: CD4+ clones that contracted lay mainly in CM and EM; CD8+ ones lay in EMRA.

From 5'RACE with constant-segment primers came TCR alpha and TCR beta cDNA libraries that carried sample barcodes and UMIs. TCRdb passed the 5' RACE reads through MiXCR, listing each CDR3 protein once. Among just under 550,000 distinct CDR3 sequences, approximately 20% were seen once, and the ten largest hold around 12%. The sequenced material came from PBMCs or a T cell subset sorted from them (not recorded which). The V gene is TRBV6-6, the J gene TRBJ2-2; no clear D. The clonotype originates from an adult woman who had mild COVID-19 (a few samples of this study predate the infection). Cell type and time point are not known. CDR3 DNA: TGTGCCAGCAGTTACTTCGAACAGCCCAACACCGGGGAGCTGTTTTTT. The encoded protein is CASSYFEQPNTGELFF.